This T cell receptor beta chain was identified during a study of T cell changes during pregnancy in multiple sclerosis. CDR1 and CDR2 (germline): SGHTS, YDEGEE. The CDR3 sequence is 16 residues long. With 3 bases clipped from V and 10 bases from J, the junction kept 15 bases outside the gene matches. Generated by immunoSEQ multiplex PCR, the TCRdb table keeps only in-frame clones and is missing some. The sample includes around 63,000 clones, 91% of them seen just once. The input for sequencing was peripheral blood, taken in the third trimester of pregnancy. The chain employs TRBV5-8 and TRBJ2-1, with 8 bases that match TRBD1. The TCR comes from a female donor in good health, enrolled as a control in a pregnancy study. Here the CDR3 reads CASSSLGRGRLEEQFF. The CDR3, as DNA: TGTGCCAGCAGCTCCCTGGGCAGGGGGCGGCTGGAGGAGCAGTTCTTC.